Listed here are 10 T cell receptor beta chains from one sample, sequenced in a study of blood T cell repertoires in COVID-19. Data came from immunoSEQ multiplex PCR; TCRdb stores just in-frame clones and leaves some out. Of under 300,000 clones detected, approximately 83% appear once; the ten largest clones hold roughly a tenth. The sequencing input was peripheral blood. The receptors were gathered from a woman over 75 with acute or convalescent COVID-19.

This clone was seen just once. The sample has other DNA sequences that encode this CDR3 too. The chain carries TRBV19 and TRBJ1-5, with a weak D call TRBD1 (5 bases). The V and J ends lost 4 bases and 0 bases respectively, with 7 bases between them. The CDR3 covers 14 residues. Germline V gene lookup returns CDR1 LNHDA and CDR2 SQIVND (reference sequence). CDR3 sequence (DNA): TGTGCCAGTAGTACTCAGGGTAGCAATCAGCCCCAGCATTTT. It is translated as CASSTQGSNQPQHF.

The V and J genes are TRBV30 and TRBJ1-6; 8 bases map to TRBD1. The CDR3 totals 14 residues. V lost 1 base and J lost 7; bases outside the gene matches: 3. Germline values: CDR1 GTSNPN, CDR2 SVGIG (reference sequence). The CDR3 DNA follows: TGTGCCTGGAGTGAAGGACAGGGCAATTCACCCCTCCACTTT. This encodes CAWSEGQGNSPLHF.

About this clone: Sequence at one end of the junction differs from germline and may be a read error. The chain joins TRBV2 to TRBJ1-2; D unresolved. The germline CDR1 and CDR2 sequences are SNHLY and FYNNEI. CDR3 length: 13 amino acids. The CDR3 sequence is CASIERGGYGYTF. For the CDR3, the DNA is TGTGCCAGCATTGAACGGGGAGGTTATGGCTACACCTTC.

The chain uses TRBV2 and TRBJ1-1; no reliable D call. This CDR3 is 15 amino acids long. Between the trimmed V and J ends, which lost 3 bases and 2 bases, there was a span of 13 bases. Looked up from germline, CDR1 is SNHLY and CDR2 is FYNNEI. CDR3 coding DNA: TGTGCCAGCAGTGACCCCGGCGGGCCCAACACTGAAGCTTTCTTT. Translated, it gives CASSDPGGPNTEAFF.

The chain couples TRBV2 to TRBJ2-4; 8 bases fit TRBD2. Germline CDR1 is SNHLY and CDR2 is FYNNEI. This CDR3 region has 14 residues. V was clipped by 9 bases and J by 9 bases; unmatched bases: 13. CDR3 sequence: CASTPTGGASIQYF. The CDR3, as DNA: TGTGCCAGTACACCCACCGGGGGGGCTAGCATTCAGTACTTC.

This clone was observed a handful of times. The J gene is TRBJ1-4, the V gene TRBV7-2; 7 positions agree with TRBD1. V lost 5 bases to trimming and J lost 8 bases; unmatched junction nucleotides: 11. CDR1 and CDR2 from the germline V gene are SGHTA and FQGNSA. The CDR3 consists of 15 residues. CDR3 bases: TGTGCCAGCAGCGCAACAGGGGCCGCGGGGGAAAAACTGTTTTTT. Its translation is CASSATGAAGEKLFF.

This chain joins TRBV10-3 and TRBJ2-2, with TRBD1 as a possible D gene (6 bases). From germline, CDR1 is ENHRY and CDR2 SYGVKD. The V end lost 8 bases, the J end lost 6 bases, and 13 bases lay between the germline ends. There are 13 residues in the CDR3. CDR3 nucleotides: TGTGCCATCCCTGACAGGTCCCCCGGGGAGCTGTTTTTT. Its translation: CAIPDRSPGELFF.

The chain uses TRBV5-4 and TRBJ2-7; perhaps TRBD2 as D (6 bases). The CDR3 has 14 residues. Germline V gives CDR1 SGHNT, CDR2 YYREEE (reference sequence). V lost 4 bases and J 2 bases, leaving 13 bases between the germline ends. In DNA form, the CDR3 reads TGTGCCAGCAGCCCAGGGACTTCAACCTACGAGCAGTACTTC. It translates to CASSPGTSTYEQYF.

CDR3 sequence reads: CASSQGPNTEAFF. The CDR3 coding sequence is TGCGCCAGCAGCCAGGGCCCTAACACTGAAGCTTTCTTT. The chain carries TRBV4-1 and TRBJ1-1, with D uncertain. The CDR3 is 13 amino acids. The V gene's germline CDR1 is MGHRA and CDR2 YSYEKL. Trimming removed 3 bases at V and 2 bases at J, with 7 bases between.

The chain has TRBV10-3 and TRBJ1-5; D not resolved. Looked up from germline, CDR1 is ENHRY and CDR2 is SYGVKD. This CDR3 is 14 amino acids long. The V end lost 10 bases, the J end lost 4 bases, and 17 bases lay between the germline ends. The CDR3 coding sequence is TGTGCCACCTCGACGCAGGCAACAAATCAGCCCCAGCATTTT. Its protein is CATSTQATNQPQHF.